This paragraph reports one TCR beta chain. Data came from immunoSEQ multiplex PCR; TCRdb stores just in-frame clones and leaves some out. The table records roughly 27,000 clones, over 75% of them present only once. This CDR3 region has 16 residues. V dropped 4 bases and J dropped 8; count of bases not matched to a gene: 13. Germline V gene lookup returns CDR1 LGHNA and CDR2 YNFKEQ. This sample was taken from a study of OX40 agonist ivuxolimab in advanced cancers. The TCR originated in an adult with an advanced solid tumor such as melanoma, head and neck, liver or kidney cancer. The sequences come from CD4+ or CD8+ T cells sorted from blood, collected in a trial of the OX40 agonist ivuxolimab. J is TRBJ1-4 and V is TRBV4-2; TRBD1 agrees at 7 bases. CDR3 sequence: CASSRSEGQGDEKLFF. CDR3 coding DNA: TGTGCCAGCAGCCGCTCAGAAGGGCAGGGGGACGAAAAACTGTTTTTT.